This entry describes one T cell receptor beta chain. The CDR3 totals 17 residues. V shed 5 bases, J shed 4 bases, and the junction held 9 bases outside the gene matches. The germline V gene has CDR1 SGHVS and CDR2 FQNEAQ. This record comes from a study of shared clonotypes between healthy human individuals. Per the study methods: As immunoSEQ supplied junction-only sequences (without quality scores), filtering differed. Clones were read by immunoSEQ multiplex PCR, and TCRdb kept only the in-frame ones, dropping some. The V and J calls and the clone size are those of that table, but D and trimming were determined from the DNA. The sample carries about half a million clones, roughly 78% recorded once.

Sequenced: PBMCs. This sequence joins TRBV7-8 and TRBJ1-6, with 9 bases that match TRBD1. The receptor's source is a middle-aged woman in good health. Some clones in this sample may be carry-over from other donors' samples. The CDR3 region has the DNA TGTGCCAGCAGCATAAACAGGGGGCCGGGATATAATTCACCCCTCCACTTT. Amino acids: CASSINRGPGYNSPLHF.